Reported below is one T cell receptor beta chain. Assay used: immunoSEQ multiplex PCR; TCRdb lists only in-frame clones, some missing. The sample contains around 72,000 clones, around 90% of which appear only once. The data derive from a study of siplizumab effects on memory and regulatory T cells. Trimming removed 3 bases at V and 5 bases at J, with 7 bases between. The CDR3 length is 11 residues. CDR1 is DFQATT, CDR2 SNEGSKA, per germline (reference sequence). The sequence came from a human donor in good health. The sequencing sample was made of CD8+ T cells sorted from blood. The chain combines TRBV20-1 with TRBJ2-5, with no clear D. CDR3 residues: CSASDEETQYF. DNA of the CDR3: TGCAGTGCTAGCGATGAGGAGACCCAGTACTTC.